The clone carrying this TCR beta chain was counted many times. V was pared by 5 bases and J by 6 bases, with 17 bases between. Germline V gene lookup returns CDR1 SGHTA and CDR2 FQGTGA. The length of the CDR3 is 15 residues. Using RNA transcripts as the source, TCR beta CDR3 regions were amplified. The primer set for the first-round RT-PCR of the TCR CDR3 was HTBI. MiXCR was run by TCRdb on the multiplex PCR reads, yielding one entry per CDR3 protein. The sample contains roughly 630,000 distinct CDR3 sequences, 15% to 19% of which appear only once. The data are from a study of T cells in Graves' hyperthyroidism and ophthalmopathy. PBMCs came from more than 9 ml fresh peripheral blood.

Source material: blood. This clonotype originated in a woman in her thirties with Graves' hyperthyroidism. This chain joins TRBV7-3 and TRBJ2-1; D not resolved. In DNA, the CDR3 is TGTGCCAGCAGCCCTGGTACGCTCCCTTTCAATGAGCAGTTCTTC. Protein product: CASSPGTLPFNEQFF.